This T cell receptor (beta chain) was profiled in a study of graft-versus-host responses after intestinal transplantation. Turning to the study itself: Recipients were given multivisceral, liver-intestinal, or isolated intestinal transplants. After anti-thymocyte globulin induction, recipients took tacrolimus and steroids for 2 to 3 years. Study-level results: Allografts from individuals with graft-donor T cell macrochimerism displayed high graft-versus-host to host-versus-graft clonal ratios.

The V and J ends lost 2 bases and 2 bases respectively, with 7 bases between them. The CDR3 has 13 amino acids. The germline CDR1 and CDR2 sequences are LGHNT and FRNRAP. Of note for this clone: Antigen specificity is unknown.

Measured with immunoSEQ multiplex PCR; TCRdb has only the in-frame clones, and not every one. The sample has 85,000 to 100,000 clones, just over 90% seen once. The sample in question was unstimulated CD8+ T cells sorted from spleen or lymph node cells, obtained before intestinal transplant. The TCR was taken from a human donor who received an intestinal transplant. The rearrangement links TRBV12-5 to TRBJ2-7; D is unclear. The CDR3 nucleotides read TGTGCTAGTGGTTTGACTGGTGCCTACGAGCAGTACTTC. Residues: CASGLTGAYEQYF.